This T cell receptor (beta chain) was sequenced in a study of graft-versus-host responses after intestinal transplantation. Study-level information: Uniformly, recipients were administered anti-thymocyte globulin induction with subsequent tacrolimus and steroids for roughly three years.

The table came from immunoSEQ multiplex PCR; TCRdb's copy has only in-frame clones and leaves some out. The table records about 82,000 clones, roughly 91% of them present only once. A note on this clone: Its antigen is unknown.

This CDR3 is built from 13 residues. V dropped 5 bases and J dropped 2; count of bases not matched to a gene: 2. CDR1 is SGHAT and CDR2 is FQNNGV in the germline V gene. The chain employs TRBV11-2 and TRBJ1-2; 7 bases agree with TRBD1. This specimen was unstimulated CD4+ T cells sorted from spleen or lymph node cells, taken before intestinal transplant. The receptor was isolated from a human donor who received an intestinal transplant. The CDR3 coding sequence is TGTGCCAGCAGCCCGGACAGGAACTATGGCTACACCTTC. Its translation is CASSPDRNYGYTF.